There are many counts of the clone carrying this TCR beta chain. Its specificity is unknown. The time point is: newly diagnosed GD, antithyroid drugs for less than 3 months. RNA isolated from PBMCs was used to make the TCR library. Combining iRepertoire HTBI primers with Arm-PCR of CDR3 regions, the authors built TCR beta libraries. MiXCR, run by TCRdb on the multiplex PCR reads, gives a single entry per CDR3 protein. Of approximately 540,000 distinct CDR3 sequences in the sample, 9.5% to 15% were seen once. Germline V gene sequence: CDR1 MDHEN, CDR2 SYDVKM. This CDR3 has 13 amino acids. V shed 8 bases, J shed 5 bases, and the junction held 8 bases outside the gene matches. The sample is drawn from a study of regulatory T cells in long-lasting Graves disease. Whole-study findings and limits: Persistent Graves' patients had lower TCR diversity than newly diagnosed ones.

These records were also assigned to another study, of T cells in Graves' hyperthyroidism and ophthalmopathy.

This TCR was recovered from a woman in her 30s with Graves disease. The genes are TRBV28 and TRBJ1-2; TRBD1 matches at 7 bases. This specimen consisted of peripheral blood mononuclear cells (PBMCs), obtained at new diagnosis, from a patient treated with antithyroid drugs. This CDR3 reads CASLLSGGYGYTF. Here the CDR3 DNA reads TGTGCCAGCCTCCTTTCAGGGGGGTATGGCTACACCTTC.